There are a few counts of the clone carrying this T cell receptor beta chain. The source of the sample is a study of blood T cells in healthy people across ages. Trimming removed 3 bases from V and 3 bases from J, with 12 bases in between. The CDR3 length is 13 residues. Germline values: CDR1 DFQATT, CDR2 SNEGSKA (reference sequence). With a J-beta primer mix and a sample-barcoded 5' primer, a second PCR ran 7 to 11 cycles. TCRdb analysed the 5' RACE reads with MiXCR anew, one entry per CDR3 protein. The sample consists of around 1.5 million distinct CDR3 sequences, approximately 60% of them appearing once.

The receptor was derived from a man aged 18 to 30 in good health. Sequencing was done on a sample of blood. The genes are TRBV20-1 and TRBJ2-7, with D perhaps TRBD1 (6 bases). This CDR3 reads CSARAGDGYEQYF. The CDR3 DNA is TGCAGTGCTAGGGCAGGGGACGGCTACGAGCAGTACTTC.